The 14 T cell receptor beta chains listed next were all sequenced from one sample in a study of human T cells and chemical hapten exposure. One entry per CDR3 protein results from TCRdb running MiXCR on the RACE reads. The table records 340,000 or so distinct CDR3 sequences, approximately 6.9% of them present only once. As to time point: patch test 1, 2 weeks after DPC sensitization. Treatment described: therapeutic diphenylcyclopropenone sensitization with weekly scalp DPC. The source was whole blood, collected in connection with sensitization to the hapten diphenylcyclopropenone (DPC). The receptors stem from a woman aged 18-29 years with alopecia areata. Some clones in this sample may be carry-over from other donors' samples.

This chain links TRBV20-1 with TRBJ2-5; TRBD2 might be the D (7 bases). V lost 3 bases and J 1 base, leaving 12 bases between the germline ends. This CDR3 contains 14 residues. Germline V gene lookup returns CDR1 DFQATT and CDR2 SNEGSKA (reference sequence). The chain's CDR3 is CSASKAGAQETQYF. CDR3 DNA sequence: TGCAGTGCTAGTAAGGCGGGGGCCCAAGAGACCCAGTACTTC.

The chain has TRBV18 and TRBJ1-6; possibly TRBD1 for D (5 bases). With 6 bases removed from V and 5 bases from J, the gap between germline ends came to 11 bases. The CDR3 contains 14 residues. Germline CDR1 and CDR2: KGHSH and LQKENI. The DNA of the CDR3 is TGTGCCAGCTCCGTTGGGGCCGATAATTCACCCCTCCACTTT. It codes for CASSVGADNSPLHF. The full variable domain, rest sourced from reference TRBV18 and TRBJ1-6, is NAGVMQNPRHLVRRRGQEARLRCSPMKGHSHVYWYRQLPEEGLKFMVYLQKENIIDESGMPKERFSAEFPKEGPSILRIQQVVRGDSAAYFCASSVGADNSPLHFGNGTRLTVT.

This clonotype was counted many times. This rearrangement joins TRBV12-3 or TRBV12-4 to TRBJ1-6; 8 bases match TRBD1. V was pared by 1 base and J by 7 bases, with 6 bases of the junction left unmatched. The CDR3 extends over 16 amino acids. The CDR3 protein is CASSLGQGARNSPLHF. The CDR3 DNA reads TGTGCCAGCAGTTTAGGGCAGGGGGCGAGGAATTCACCCCTCCACTTT.

This clonotype has a count of ten or more. This chain connects TRBV7-8 to TRBJ2-7, with TRBD2 matching over 9 bases. V dropped 1 base and J dropped 2; count of bases not matched to a gene: 6. In germline, CDR1 is SGHVS, CDR2 FQNEAQ. CDR3 length: 16 residues. CDR3 sequence (DNA): TGTGCCAGCAGCTTAGAGGCCCTAGCGGGGCCCTACGAGCAGTACTTC. Translated: CASSLEALAGPYEQYF.

The CDR3 coding sequence is TGTGCCAGCGGAGGTTTCTGGACAGGGGGCACTGAAGCTTTCTTT. Its translation is CASGGFWTGGTEAFF. This rearrangement joins TRBV28 to TRBJ1-1; 10 nucleotides agree with TRBD1. Trimming at V came to 8 bases and at J to 4 bases, leaving 10 bases not matched to a gene. This CDR3 has 15 residues. CDR1 and CDR2 (germline): MDHEN, SYDVKM. Variable domain in full (rest from reference TRBV28 and TRBJ1-1): DVKVTQSSRYLVKRTGEKVFLECVQDMDHENMFWYRQDPGLGLRLIYFSYDVKMKEKGDIPEGYSVSREKKERFSLILESASTNQTSMYLCASGGFWTGGTEAFFGQGTRLTVV.

This clonotype was detected many times. For the CDR3, the DNA is TGTGCCAGCAGCGCTTACAGGGGGCGAACTAATGAAAAACTGTTTTTT. It encodes CASSAYRGRTNEKLFF. V usage is TRBV7-8 and J usage is TRBJ1-4, with 9 nucleotides matching TRBD1. The CDR3 sequence is 16 residues long. Germline V lookup: CDR1 SGHVS, CDR2 FQNEAQ. V shed 5 bases and J 1 base; nucleotides not matched to a gene: 5.

This clonotype was observed at least ten times. The chain has TRBV28 and TRBJ1-5; no definite D call. Trimming left V 3 bases short and J 1 base short, with 16 bases between. Germline V gene lookup returns CDR1 MDHEN and CDR2 SYDVKM. The CDR3 contains 17 residues. The CDR3 sequence is CASSFEVGYSSNQPQHF. Here the CDR3 DNA reads TGTGCCAGCAGTTTTGAAGTTGGTTATTCAAGCAATCAGCCCCAGCATTTT.

This clonotype appeared a few times. The chain couples TRBV10-3 to TRBJ2-1, with TRBD2 matching 8 bases. Germline CDR1 ENHRY, CDR2 SYGVKD. The CDR3 spans 16 residues. Trimming cost V 8 bases and J 4 bases; bases outside gene matches: 13. CDR3 DNA: TGTGCCATCGCTTTAACTAGCGGTGCTTTATACAATGAGCAGTTCTTC. Amino acids: CAIALTSGALYNEQFF.

The chain carries TRBV28 and TRBJ1-5; D uncertain. There are 13 residues in the CDR3. Trimming removed 3 bases at V and 10 bases at J, with 13 bases between. CDR1 MDHEN and CDR2 SYDVKM come from the germline V gene. The CDR3 sequence: CASSLTARGPQHF. CDR3 sequence (DNA): TGTGCCAGCAGTTTGACCGCAAGAGGACCCCAGCATTTT. Based on the CDR3 plus reference TRBV28 and TRBJ1-5, the full variable domain is DVKVTQSSRYLVKRTGEKVFLECVQDMDHENMFWYRQDPGLGLRLIYFSYDVKMKEKGDIPEGYSVSREKKERFSLILESASTNQTSMYLCASSLTARGPQHFGDGTRLSIL.

There are a few counts of this clonotype. The chain is built from TRBV7-9 and TRBJ2-7; D is unclear. Trimming took 8 bases from V and 0 from J, leaving 14 bases between them. The germline gives CDR1 SEHNR, CDR2 FQNEAQ (reference sequence). The CDR3 is 14 amino acids. For the CDR3, the DNA is TGTGCCAGCCAGGCGGTGAGGAGCTCCTACGAGCAGTACTTC. It codes for CASQAVRSSYEQYF.

This clonotype was seen more than once but under ten times. This sequence joins TRBV6-5 and TRBJ1-1, with 7 bases identical to TRBD1. This CDR3 has 15 amino acids. Germline lookup yields CDR1 MNHEY and CDR2 SVGAGI. J lost 1 base, V lost 5 bases, and 7 bases had no gene match. The CDR3 loop is CASSKAGTANTEAFF. In nucleotides, the CDR3 is TGTGCCAGCAGTAAAGCCGGGACAGCGAACACTGAAGCTTTCTTT.

This clonotype was seen a few times. The chain joins TRBV12-3 or TRBV12-4 to TRBJ1-1; 8 bases line up with TRBD1. This CDR3 contains 15 residues. Trimming took 6 bases from V and 0 from J; bases not matched to a gene: 6. CDR3 region: CASSYGTGLNTEAFF. CDR3 sequence (DNA): TGTGCCAGCAGCTACGGGACAGGTTTGAACACTGAAGCTTTCTTT.

Only a few counts were recorded for this clonotype. CDR3 region: CSAREERLAGIYGEQYF. The CDR3 DNA is TGCAGTGCTAGAGAGGAGCGGCTAGCGGGCATTTATGGCGAGCAGTACTTC. The rearrangement uses TRBV20-1 and TRBJ2-7, with 8 bases aligning to TRBD2. The V segment lost 0 bases and the J segment 6 bases; nucleotides outside the gene matches: 16. The CDR3 contains 17 residues. The germline gives CDR1 DFQATT, CDR2 SNEGSKA (reference sequence).

There are many counts of this clonotype. The rearrangement joins TRBV11-2 to TRBJ1-5; D gene uncertain. Germline V gene lookup returns CDR1 SGHAT and CDR2 FQNNGV. This CDR3 spans 13 amino acids. Between the trimmed V and J ends, which lost 0 bases and 5 bases, there was a span of 5 bases. This CDR3 reads CASSLDRDQPQHF. The CDR3 region has the DNA TGTGCCAGCAGCTTAGATCGTGATCAGCCCCAGCATTTT.